Below, 2 T cell receptor beta chains from the same sample are listed, as sequenced in a study of blood T cell repertoires in COVID-19. Here immunoSEQ multiplex PCR was the method, and the copy in TCRdb shows in-frame clones only, minus some. The table includes around 430,000 clones, approximately 87% detected once. The sequenced sample was PBMCs or T cells enriched from blood (not recorded which). These receptors were obtained from a woman aged 50 to 65 who had recovered from COVID-19.

The V and J genes are TRBV30 and TRBJ1-1, with D tentatively TRBD1 (6 bases). This CDR3 has 11 residues. Germline V CDR1 and CDR2: GTSNPN, SVGIG (reference sequence). Trimming took 2 bases from V and 11 from J, leaving 12 bases between them. The CDR3 DNA reads TGTGCCTGGAGTCTGGGGGCTAGCGCTTTCTTT. Protein product: CAWSLGASAFF.

The table lists this clone with a few counts. The chain joins TRBV6-1 to TRBJ1-4, with 8 bases matching TRBD1. Losses at the gene ends were 3 bases for V and 9 bases for J; bases not matched to a gene: 9. This CDR3 comprises 15 residues. Germline V CDR1 and CDR2: MNHNS, SASEGT. Written as DNA, the CDR3 is TGTGCCAGCAGTGAGGGGTCGGACAGGGTCCAAAAACTGTTTTTT. Its protein is CASSEGSDRVQKLFF.